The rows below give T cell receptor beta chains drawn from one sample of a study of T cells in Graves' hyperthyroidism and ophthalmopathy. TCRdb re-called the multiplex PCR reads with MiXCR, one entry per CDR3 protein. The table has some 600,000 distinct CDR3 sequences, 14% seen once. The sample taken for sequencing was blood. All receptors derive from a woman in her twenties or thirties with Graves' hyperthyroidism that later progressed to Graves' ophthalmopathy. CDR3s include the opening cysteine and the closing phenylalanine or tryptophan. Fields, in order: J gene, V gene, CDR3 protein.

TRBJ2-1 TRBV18 CASSTGAREQFF
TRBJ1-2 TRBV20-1 CSASRGMNYGYTF
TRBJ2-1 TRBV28 CATEGEVEQFF
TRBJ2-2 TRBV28 CASSFPAYSNTGELFF
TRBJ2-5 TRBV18 CASSPDRVVAQYF
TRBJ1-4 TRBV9 CASSATGEKLFF
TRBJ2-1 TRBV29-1 CSVESDKEAYNEQFF
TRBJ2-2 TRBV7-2 CASSLFQGRTGELFF
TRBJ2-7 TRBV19 CASSMPREVYEQYF
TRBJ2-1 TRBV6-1 CASEHASGYEQFF
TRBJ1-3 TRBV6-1 CASSETGTDGNTIYF
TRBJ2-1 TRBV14 CAGSQLWGDWFF
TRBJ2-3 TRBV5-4 CASSLWTGRADTQYF
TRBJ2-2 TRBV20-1 CSARDYDRESERNTGELFF
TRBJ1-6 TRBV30 CAWSVGSYNSPLHF
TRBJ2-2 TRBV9 CASSVEAGANTGELFF
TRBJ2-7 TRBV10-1 CASSEEGGRIYEQYF
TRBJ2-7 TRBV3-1 CASSQELAGASEQYF
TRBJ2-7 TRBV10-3 CAISGSNYEQYF
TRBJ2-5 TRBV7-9 CASSPPPLGQGITQETQYF
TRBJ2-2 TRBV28 CASSSGGGTGELFF
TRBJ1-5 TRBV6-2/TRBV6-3 CASSWNQGSVHSNQPQHF
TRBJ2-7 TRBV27 CASSTPLYPGQGSYEQYF
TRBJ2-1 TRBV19 CASHLAGDEQFF
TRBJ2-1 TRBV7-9 CASSLAGGWNNEQFF
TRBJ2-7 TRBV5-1 CASSSDAYEQYF
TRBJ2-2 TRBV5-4 CASSFFPRNTGELFF
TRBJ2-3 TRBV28 CASRGLAGVDGLDTQYF
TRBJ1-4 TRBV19 CASSMEEATNEKLFF
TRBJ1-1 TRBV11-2 CASRTGRARGTEAFF
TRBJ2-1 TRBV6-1 CASNQQGANEQFF
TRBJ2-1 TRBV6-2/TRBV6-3 CASRIETGGPRNEQFF
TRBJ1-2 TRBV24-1 CATSDLPGQGFGGYTF
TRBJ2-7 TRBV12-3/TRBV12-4 CASTFRGETYEQYF
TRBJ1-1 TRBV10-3 CAISDRQNTEAFF
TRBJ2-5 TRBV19 CASGGQGARETQYF
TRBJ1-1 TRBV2 CASSLDSPTEAFF
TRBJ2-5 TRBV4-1 CASRGAAGLQETQYF
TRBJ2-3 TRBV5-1 CASSLATAGKASTDTQYF
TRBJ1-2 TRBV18 CASSPFNEETNYGYTF
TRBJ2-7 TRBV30 CAWDGTSAEQYF
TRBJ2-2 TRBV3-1 CASSRTDTGELFF
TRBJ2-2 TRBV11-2 CASSSDRRGANTGELFF
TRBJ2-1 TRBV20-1 CSARSGLADSYNEQFF
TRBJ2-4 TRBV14 CASSQTTRPGVAKNIQYF
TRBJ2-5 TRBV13 CASSSTGRRGQETQYF
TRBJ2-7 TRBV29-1 CSVENSEEQYF
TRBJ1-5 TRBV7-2 CASSPDGDSNQPQHF
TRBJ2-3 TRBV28 CASSPTHDSQFTDTQYF
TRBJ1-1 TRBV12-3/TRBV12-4 CASSLQGMVSEAFF
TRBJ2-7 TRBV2 CASSGLAGGDNEQYF
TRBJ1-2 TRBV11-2 CASSPGGTGGYTF